The 10 T cell receptor beta chains reported below all come from one sample, sequenced in a study of T cells in Graves' hyperthyroidism and ophthalmopathy. TCR beta CDR3 sequences were amplified from RNA transcripts. The HTBI primer set served for first-round RT-PCR of the TCR CDR3. TCRdb analysed the multiplex PCR reads with MiXCR anew, one entry per CDR3 protein. The sample has about 740,000 distinct CDR3 sequences, 14% seen once. The sequencing sample was made of blood. These receptor sequences come from a young woman with Graves' hyperthyroidism.

The chain uses TRBV4-1 and TRBJ1-5, with D perhaps TRBD1 (5 bases). V was pared by 2 bases and J by 3 bases, with 17 bases between. The germline V gene has CDR1 MGHRA and CDR2 YSYEKL. The CDR3 totals 17 residues. The CDR3 sequence: CASSQLLTGSNNQPQHF. CDR3 bases: TGCGCCAGCAGCCAACTACTTACAGGTAGTAACAATCAGCCCCAGCATTTT.

This clonotype was seen a few times. In DNA, the CDR3 is TGCAGCATTGTAAGCAGGTCCGGGACAGACAAGTACTATGGCTACACCTTC. It codes for CSIVSRSGTDKYYGYTF. The chain links TRBV29-1 to TRBJ1-2; 7 nucleotides align to TRBD1. Germline V CDR1 and CDR2: SQVTM, ANQGSEA. Trimming cost V 8 bases and J 3 bases; bases outside gene matches: 21. The CDR3 covers 17 residues.

This clonotype was detected only a few times. J is TRBJ1-1 and V is TRBV12-3 or TRBV12-4; D unclear. The CDR3 covers 12 residues. Trimming stripped 3 bases from V and 7 bases from J, with 9 bases between. The CDR3 spells CASSFWGIEAFF. CDR3 DNA: TGTGCCAGCAGTTTTTGGGGTATTGAAGCTTTCTTT.

V gene TRBV6-1 combines with J gene TRBJ1-6; D call uncertain. The ends were cut back, 3 bases at V and 14 bases at J, with 11 bases in the middle. The CDR3 has 12 amino acids. CDR1 is MNHNS and CDR2 is SASEGT in the germline V gene. In DNA, the CDR3 is TGTGCCAGCAGTGAGGACTGGAGAGCCCTCCACTTT. Its protein product is CASSEDWRALHF.

This clonotype was recorded many times. The rearrangement links TRBV18 to TRBJ2-7, with 7 bases that match TRBD1. The CDR3 contains 14 residues. The germline CDR1 and CDR2 sequences are KGHSH and LQKENI. V shed 3 bases, J shed 2 bases, and the junction held 4 bases outside the gene matches. The CDR3 DNA reads TGTGCCAGCTCACCGTGGGACAGAGCCTACGAGCAGTACTTC. It codes for CASSPWDRAYEQYF. The full variable domain, with the rest looked up from reference TRBV18 and TRBJ2-7, is NAGVMQNPRHLVRRRGQEARLRCSPMKGHSHVYWYRQLPEEGLKFMVYLQKENIIDESGMPKERFSAEFPKEGPSILRIQQVVRGDSAAYFCASSPWDRAYEQYFGPGTRLTVT.

In its sample, this clonotype was seen many times. The chain couples TRBV12-3 or TRBV12-4 to TRBJ2-7; TRBD2 is a possible D gene (5 bases). This CDR3 has 14 residues. The V gene lost 8 bases and the J gene lost 1 base, with 15 bases spanning the gap. The CDR3 spells CASRKMGGSYEQYF. CDR3 coding DNA: TGTGCCAGCCGGAAGATGGGCGGGTCCTACGAGCAGTACTTC.

The chain is built from TRBV20-1 and TRBJ2-7; no reliable D call. CDR3 length equals 14 residues. V lost 3 bases and J lost 1, with 13 bases in between. Germline V gene data show CDR1 as DFQATT and CDR2 as SNEGSKA (reference sequence). The CDR3 DNA follows: TGCAGTGCTAGCCAGTACGGGCCTTCCTACGAGCAGTACTTC. Translated: CSASQYGPSYEQYF.

This clonotype was observed a handful of times. Without the conserved terminal phenylalanine or tryptophan, this CDR3 likely stems from a read error. The chain has TRBV5-1 and TRBJ2-5, with 9 positions matching TRBD2. The ends lost 4 bases at V and 4 bases at J; junction bases unmatched: 8. CDR1 is SGHRS and CDR2 is YFSETQ in the germline V gene. The CDR3 has 15 residues. In DNA form, the CDR3 reads TGCGCCAGCAGCCCGACGGTTAGCGGGAGAGAGACCCAGTACCTC. This gives the protein CASSPTVSGRETQYL.

This sequence joins TRBV9 and TRBJ2-3; the match to TRBD2 covers 14 bases. V shed 3 bases and J 4 bases; nucleotides not matched to a gene: 7. Germline V lookup: CDR1 SGDLS, CDR2 YYNGEE. The CDR3 runs to 17 residues. The CDR3: CASSEKGLAGAADTQYF. Written as DNA, the CDR3 is TGTGCCAGCAGCGAGAAGGGACTAGCGGGAGCCGCAGATACGCAGTATTTT.

Ten or more counts support this clonotype. The chain couples TRBV2 to TRBJ1-1; D is unresolved. Germline V lookup: CDR1 SNHLY, CDR2 FYNNEI. This CDR3 comprises 15 residues. The ends were cut back, 5 bases at V and 5 bases at J, with 18 bases in the middle. The CDR3 DNA reads TGTGCCAGCAGTCCATCCGGCCTCCTTGGGACTGAAGCTTTCTTT. This sequence encodes CASSPSGLLGTEAFF.